This T cell receptor beta chain was observed in a study of response to subunit inactivated influenza vaccine. In germline, CDR1 is MDHEN, CDR2 SYDVKM. The CDR3 covers 13 residues. V shed 8 bases and J shed 5 bases, with 12 bases lying between them. From the RT-PCR reads, TCRdb called clonotypes with MiXCR, one entry per CDR3 protein. The table includes about 650,000 distinct CDR3 sequences, around 15% detected once. The V and J genes are TRBV28 and TRBJ2-2; D is uncertain. This clonotype was obtained from a man aged 45-60 years who received an inactivated influenza vaccine. Specimen: PBMCs from blood, collected around 15 days before vaccination. The CDR3 DNA reads as TGTGCCAGCGGTATCGGCAGGACCGGGGAGCTGTTTTTT. Its protein is CASGIGRTGELFF. Variable domain in full (rest from reference TRBV28 and TRBJ2-2): DVKVTQSSRYLVKRTGEKVFLECVQDMDHENMFWYRQDPGLGLRLIYFSYDVKMKEKGDIPEGYSVSREKKERFSLILESASTNQTSMYLCASGIGRTGELFFGEGSRLTVL.